These T cell receptor beta chains were read from a single sample in a study of blood T cell repertoires in COVID-19. The protocol was immunoSEQ multiplex PCR, while the TCRdb copy is restricted to in-frame clones and leaves out a portion. This sample has about 220,000 clones, with approximately 90% found just once. The sample was PBMCs or T cells enriched from blood (not recorded which). The receptors derive from a woman under 40 who had recovered from COVID-19. CDR3s include the opening cysteine and the closing phenylalanine or tryptophan. D genes are given only for firm matches.

v_gene,j_gene,d_gene,CDR3nt,CDR3aa
TRBV5-4,TRBJ1-2,-,TGTGCCAGCAGCCCGACAGACAACTATGGCTACACCTTC,CASSPTDNYGYTF
TRBV19,TRBJ1-4,-,TGTGCCAGTAGTATAGGTGGAGCGCCTCGAGAAAAACTGTTTTTT,CASSIGGAPREKLFF
TRBV5-6,TRBJ2-7,-,TGTGCCAGCAGCTTGGCCGGGGGAAACAACTACGAGCAGTACTTC,CASSLAGGNNYEQYF
TRBV4-1,TRBJ1-4,-,TGCGCCAGCAGCCAACAGGGAAATGAAAAACTGTTTTTT,CASSQQGNEKLFF
TRBV18,TRBJ1-4,-,TGTGCCAGCTCACCTCAGGGTGGGATCGACAAACTGTTTTTT,CASSPQGGIDKLFF
TRBV18,TRBJ1-1,-,TGTGCCAGCGCAGACAGCCTGAACACTGAAGCTTTCTTT,CASADSLNTEAFF
TRBV19,TRBJ2-2,TRBD2,TGTGCCAGTGGGGGACTAGCGGGGGCGAACACCGGGGAGCTGTTTTTT,CASGGLAGANTGELFF
TRBV29-1,TRBJ1-4,-,TGCAGCGTTGAAGATCCCGGTGGTGAAAAACTGTTTTTT,CSVEDPGGEKLFF
TRBV7-6,TRBJ1-2,-,TGTGCCAGCAGCTCCAGGTGGGCAGACTACACCTTC,CASSSRWADYTF
TRBV5-8,TRBJ1-5,TRBD1,TGTGCCAGCAGCTTGGGGACAGGGATTAGTCAGCCCCAGCATTTT,CASSLGTGISQPQHF
TRBV4-2,TRBJ1-1,-,TGTGCCAGCAGCCAGGGATCAGGGGAGAACACTGAAGCTTTCTTT,CASSQGSGENTEAFF
TRBV4-3,TRBJ1-6,-,TGCGCCAGCAGCCAAGACAGGGGTTCCTATAATTCACCCCTCCACTTT,CASSQDRGSYNSPLHF
TRBV12-5,TRBJ1-2,-,TGTGCTAGTGGTTTGCGGCAGGGATCTAACTATGGCTACACCTTC,CASGLRQGSNYGYTF
TRBV6-4,TRBJ1-1,-,TGTGCCAGCAGTGCCCGCGGGGGGGGGAACACTGAAGCTTTCTTT,CASSARGGGNTEAFF
TRBV4-2,TRBJ2-7,TRBD2,TGTGCCAGCAGCCAAGATTTCGGGACTAGCCTATACGAGCAGTACTTC,CASSQDFGTSLYEQYF